The clone carrying this TCR beta chain was seen only a few times. Its target is unknown. Researchers used the Oncomine TCR Beta short-read assay to sequence DNA from cultured CD4+ T cells. Via MiXCR, TCRdb re-called the PCR reads, giving one row per CDR3 protein. The sample includes 15,000 to 20,000 distinct CDR3 sequences, about 51% seen only once; the top ten take 21%. The sample is drawn from a study of vaccination and CD4 T cells after COVID-19. Looking at the study overall: Samples from three convalescent patients were taken at day 14 and days 161 to 241 post-vaccination.

The ends were cut back, 1 base at V and 8 bases at J, with 9 bases in the middle. Germline V lookup: CDR1 SGHVS, CDR2 FQNEAQ. This CDR3 contains 14 residues. Sample time point: late sampling 161 to 241 days after vaccination in three convalescent patients. Treatment in this sample: roughly 11-day PBMC culture with coronavirus spike peptide pools or control peptides (ViraFEST assay). This clonotype was sampled from a human donor who had recovered from COVID-19. Sequences were derived from CD4+ T cells from blood, cultured in vitro, sampled about 7 months after SARS-CoV-2 vaccination. V and J are TRBV7-8 and TRBJ1-6; D is perhaps TRBD1 (5 bases). The CDR3 reads CASSLVQGDSPLHF. The CDR3 bases are TGTGCCAGCAGCTTAGTCCAAGGGGATTCACCCCTCCACTTT.